This is a list of T cell receptor beta chains from one sample in a study of T cell repertoires in cytomegalovirus infection. These receptors have no known antigen. TCRdb itself ran the reads through MiXCR, one entry per CDR3 protein. This sample has under 850,000 distinct CDR3 sequences, with roughly a third found just once. Sequenced material: cultured PBMCs, taken from culture after CMV antigen stimulation. The receptors come from a human donor in good health (CMV status not recorded). Some clones in this sample may be carry-over from other donors' samples. CDR3s leave out the opening cysteine and the closing phenylalanine or tryptophan.

>TRBV2|TRBJ1-6
ASSEAQGRNSPLH
>TRBV11-2|TRBJ2-1
ASSLVLRAYNEQF
>TRBV7-9|TRBJ2-7
ASGGTRAQGQY
>TRBV12-3/TRBV12-4|TRBJ1-6
ASGPSSYNSPLH
>TRBV20-1|TRBJ2-1
SARATSGGYNEQF
>TRBV5-4|TRBJ2-1
ASNSEPGQGYNEQF
>TRBV20-1|TRBJ2-3
SARDSFSTDTQY
>TRBV4-3|TRBJ2-2
ASSQEWTASNTGELF
>TRBV7-2|TRBJ2-2
ASSRGGRGSGELF
>TRBV30|TRBJ2-7
ACTSGSPYEQY
>TRBV11-2|TRBJ2-1
ASSPTGRNEQF
>TRBV6-1|TRBJ1-1
ASSEDQVTEAF
>TRBV4-1|TRBJ2-7
ASSQVPGQIPYEQY
>TRBV7-8|TRBJ1-5
ASSPPLSNQPQH
>TRBV7-2|TRBJ2-7
ASSATPGPYEQY
>TRBV7-9|TRBJ2-7
ASSPPTRYDEQY
>TRBV6-6|TRBJ2-7
ASSYSGGGAAYEQY
>TRBV7-9|TRBJ2-3
ASSPRTSERTDTQY
>TRBV19|TRBJ2-1
ASRAGSSYNEQF
>TRBV7-2|TRBJ2-1
ASSFDQLREQF
>TRBV4-1|TRBJ1-4
ASSRLPGQGAGKLF
>TRBV7-6|TRBJ2-6
ASRTASSGANVLT
>TRBV19|TRBJ2-1
ATTPLGAREQF
>TRBV19|TRBJ2-4
GCGAKNIQY
>TRBV2|TRBJ1-5
ASSEVSGFNQPQH
>TRBV12-3/TRBV12-4|TRBJ2-1
ASTPGLAGEDEQF
>TRBV14|TRBJ2-2
ASSQVGFYTGELF
>TRBV12-3/TRBV12-4|TRBJ2-7
ASSHRVGEQY
>TRBV4-1|TRBJ1-2
ASSQVLRGRGNGYT
>TRBV6-1|TRBJ1-5
ASDRRGRQFVPQH
>TRBV7-2|TRBJ2-1
ASSLQSAGNEQF
>TRBV7-6|TRBJ2-1
ASSSTSGRDNEQF
>TRBV7-9|TRBJ1-6
ASRANGNSPLH
>TRBV11-2|TRBJ2-7
ASSLGRGTSRSEQY
>TRBV6-1|TRBJ1-6
ATTWESPALH
>TRBV10-3|TRBJ1-2
AISESKRGGYT
>TRBV7-8|TRBJ2-7
ASSWSPPGVGVTYEQY
>TRBV6-1|TRBJ2-5
ASTSKGTVLALETQY
>TRBV27|TRBJ2-7
ASLKGRGRDSYEQY
>TRBV18|TRBJ2-1
ASSPILGGRTNEQF